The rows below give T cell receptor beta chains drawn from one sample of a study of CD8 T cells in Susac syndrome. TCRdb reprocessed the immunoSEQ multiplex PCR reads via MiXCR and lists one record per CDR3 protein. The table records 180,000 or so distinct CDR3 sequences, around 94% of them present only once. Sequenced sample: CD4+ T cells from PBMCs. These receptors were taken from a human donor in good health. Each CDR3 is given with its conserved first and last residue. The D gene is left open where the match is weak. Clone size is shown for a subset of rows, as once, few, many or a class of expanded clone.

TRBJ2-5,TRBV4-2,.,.,CASSQKGLEETQYF,TGTGCCAGCAGCCAGAAGGGGCTGGAAGAGACCCAGTACTTC
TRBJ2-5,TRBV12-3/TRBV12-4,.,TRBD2,CASSISSGGRQETQYF,TGTGCCAGCAGTATAAGTAGCGGGGGCCGTCAAGAGACCCAGTACTTC
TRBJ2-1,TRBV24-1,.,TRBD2,CATAGTSGGSYNEQFF,TGTGCCACCGCCGGGACTAGCGGGGGCTCCTACAATGAGCAGTTCTTC
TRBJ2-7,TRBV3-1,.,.,CASSQESVGYEQYF,TGTGCCAGCAGCCAAGAGTCGGTCGGCTACGAGCAGTACTTC
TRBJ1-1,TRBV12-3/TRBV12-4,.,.,CASRPPSGGSEAFF,TGTGCCAGCAGACCTCCCTCGGGGGGGTCTGAAGCTTTCTTT
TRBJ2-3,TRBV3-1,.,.,CASSPGRTNTDTQYF,TGTGCCAGCAGCCCGGGACGGACCAACACAGATACGCAGTATTTT
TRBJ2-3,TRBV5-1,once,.,CASKSTDTQYF,TGCGCCAGCAAGAGCACAGATACGCAGTATTTT
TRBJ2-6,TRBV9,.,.,CASSPTASGANVLTF,TGTGCCAGCAGCCCGACCGCCTCGGGGGCCAACGTCCTGACTTTC
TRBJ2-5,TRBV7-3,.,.,CASSAGSGETQYF,TGTGCCAGCAGCGCCGGGAGTGGAGAGACCCAGTACTTC
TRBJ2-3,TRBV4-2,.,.,CASSQSPANADTQYF,TGTGCCAGCAGCCAGTCCCCCGCTAACGCAGATACGCAGTATTTT
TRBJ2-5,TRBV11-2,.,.,CASSRSYRQETQYF,TGTGCCAGCAGCCGAAGTTACCGACAAGAGACCCAGTACTTC
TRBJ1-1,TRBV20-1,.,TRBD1,CSAKTPQGDTEAFF,TGCAGTGCCAAAACCCCCCAGGGGGACACTGAAGCTTTCTTT
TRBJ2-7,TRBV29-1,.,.,CSYLGGGPSYEQYF,TGCAGCTATCTTGGAGGGGGGCCCTCCTACGAGCAGTACTTC
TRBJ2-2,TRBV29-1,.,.,CSVEVLRFGAAGELFF,TGCAGCGTTGAAGTGCTTCGATTTGGCGCGGCCGGGGAGCTGTTTTTT
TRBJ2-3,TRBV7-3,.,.,CASSLGGGYTDTQYF,TGTGCCAGCAGCTTAGGGGGCGGGTACACAGATACGCAGTATTTT
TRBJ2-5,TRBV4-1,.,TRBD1,CASSRGQDQETQYF,TGCGCCAGCAGCCGCGGACAGGACCAAGAGACCCAGTACTTC
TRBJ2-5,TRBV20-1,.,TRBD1,CSARKAQGAQETQYF,TGCAGTGCTAGAAAGGCGCAGGGGGCCCAAGAGACCCAGTACTTC
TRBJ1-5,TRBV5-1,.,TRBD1,CASSTGQPNQPQHF,TGCGCCAGCAGCACGGGACAGCCTAATCAGCCCCAGCATTTT
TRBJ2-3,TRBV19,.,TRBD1,CASSPWDRGQDTQYF,TGTGCCAGTAGTCCCTGGGACAGGGGTCAAGATACGCAGTATTTT
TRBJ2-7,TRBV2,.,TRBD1,CAVRDRDVDEQYF,TGTGCCGTCCGGGACAGGGACGTCGACGAGCAGTACTTC
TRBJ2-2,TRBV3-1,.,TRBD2,CASSLLAGSTGELFF,TGTGCCAGCAGCCTACTAGCGGGTAGCACCGGGGAGCTGTTTTTT
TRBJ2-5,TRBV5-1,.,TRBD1,CASSLGQGQTQYF,TGCGCCAGCAGCCTGGGACAGGGACAGACCCAGTACTTC
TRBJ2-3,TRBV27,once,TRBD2,CASSLTSGPTDTQYF,TGTGCCAGCAGTTTGACTAGCGGACCCACAGATACGCAGTATTTT
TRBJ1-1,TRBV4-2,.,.,CASSLTAQETEAFF,TGTGCCAGCAGCCTCACAGCTCAGGAGACTGAAGCTTTCTTT
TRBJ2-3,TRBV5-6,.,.,CASSGGLFTTDTQYF,TGTGCCAGCAGCGGGGGACTTTTTACCACAGATACGCAGTATTTT
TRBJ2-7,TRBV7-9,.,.,CASKRDLNSYEQYF,TGTGCCAGCAAGAGGGACCTCAACTCCTACGAGCAGTACTTC
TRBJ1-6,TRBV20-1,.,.,CSAPRGSRNSPLHF,TGCAGTGCTCCCAGGGGTAGTCGTAATTCACCCCTCCACTTT
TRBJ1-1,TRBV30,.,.,CARGDRLTEAFF,TGTGCCCGTGGCGACAGGCTGACTGAAGCTTTCTTT